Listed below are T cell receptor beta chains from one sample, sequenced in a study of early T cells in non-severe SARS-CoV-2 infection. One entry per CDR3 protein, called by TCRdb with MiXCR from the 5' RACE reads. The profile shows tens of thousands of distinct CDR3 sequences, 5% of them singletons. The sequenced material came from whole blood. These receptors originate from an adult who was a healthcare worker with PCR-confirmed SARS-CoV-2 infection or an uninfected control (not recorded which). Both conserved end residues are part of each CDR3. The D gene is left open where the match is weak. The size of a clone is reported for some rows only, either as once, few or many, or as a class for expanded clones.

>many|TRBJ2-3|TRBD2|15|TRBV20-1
TGCAGTGCCAGGCAAGCGGGGGGAAGGACAGATACGCAGTATTTT
CSARQAGGRTDTQYF
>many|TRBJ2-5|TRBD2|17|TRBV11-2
TGTGCCAGCAGCTCCCGATCGGGGTCCGGGGCTAGCGGGAGGCAGTACTTC
CASSSRSGSGASGRQYF
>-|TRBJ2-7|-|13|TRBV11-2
TGTGCCAGCAGCTTAGCCCCTGGTAGGGAGCAGTACTTC
CASSLAPGREQYF
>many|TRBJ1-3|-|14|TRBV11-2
TGTGCCAGCAGCTTGGCCCCCTCTGGAAACACCATATATTTT
CASSLAPSGNTIYF
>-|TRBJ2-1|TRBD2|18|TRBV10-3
TGTGCCATCAGTGAGTTTGTTTCGGCGGGGGGATCCTACAATGAGCAGTTCTTC
CAISEFVSAGGSYNEQFF
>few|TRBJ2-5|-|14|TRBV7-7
TGTGCTAGCAGCTTGGGCCGAATCCAAGAGACCCAGTACTTC
CASSLGRIQETQYF
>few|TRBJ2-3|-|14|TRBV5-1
TGCGCCAGCAGCTTGGAAGGGACGACAGATACGCAGTATTTT
CASSLEGTTDTQYF
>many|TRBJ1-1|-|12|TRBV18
TGTGCCAGCTCACCCCTCAGCACTGAAGCTTTCTTT
CASSPLSTEAFF
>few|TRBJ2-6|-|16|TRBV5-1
TGCGCCAGCAGCTTGGACGGAAGCTCTGGGGCCAACGTCCTGACTTTC
CASSLDGSSGANVLTF
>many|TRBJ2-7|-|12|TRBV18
TGTGCCAGCTCCCAGGACAGCTACGAGCAGTACTTC
CASSQDSYEQYF
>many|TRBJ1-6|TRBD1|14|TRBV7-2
TGTGCCAGCAGCTATAGGACAGGGGATTCACCCCTCCACTTT
CASSYRTGDSPLHF
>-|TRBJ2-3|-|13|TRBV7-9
TGTGCCAGCAGTGAGGTTAGGGCAGATACGCAGTATTTT
CASSEVRADTQYF
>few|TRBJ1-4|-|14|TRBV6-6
TGTGCCAGCAGTTATCGGAACCCGGGGGAAAAACTGTTTTTT
CASSYRNPGEKLFF
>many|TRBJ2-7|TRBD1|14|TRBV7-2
TGTGCCAGCAGCTTAAGTGCAGGGGGCTACGAGCAGTACTTC
CASSLSAGGYEQYF
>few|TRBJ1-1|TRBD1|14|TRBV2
TGTGCCAGCAACAATCAGGGGGGGAACACTGAAGCTTTCTTT
CASNNQGGNTEAFF
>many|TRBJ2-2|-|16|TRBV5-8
TGTGCCAGCAGCTCGGGATGGGGCACAGACACCGGGGAGCTGTTTTTT
CASSSGWGTDTGELFF
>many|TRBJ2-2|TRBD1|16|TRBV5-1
TGCGCCAGCAGCCTAGGACAGGGGCCGAACACCGGGGAGCTGTTTTTT
CASSLGQGPNTGELFF
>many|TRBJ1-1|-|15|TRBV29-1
TGCAGCGTCGGGGGCTCGGGCGGTCCGAACACTGAAGCTTTCTTT
CSVGGSGGPNTEAFF
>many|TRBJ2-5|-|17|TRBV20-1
TGCAGTGCTAGAGATCGGCATTTGAAACAGGACCAAGAGACCCAGTACTTC
CSARDRHLKQDQETQYF
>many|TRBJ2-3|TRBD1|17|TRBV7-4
TGTGCCAGCAGCCCTCGGACAGGGGGACTTAGCACAGATACGCAGTATTTT
CASSPRTGGLSTDTQYF
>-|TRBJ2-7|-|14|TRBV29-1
TGCAGCGTTACTACATCCTTCATCGTCTACGAGCAGTACTTC
CSVTTSFIVYEQYF
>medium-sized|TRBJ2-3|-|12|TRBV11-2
TGTGCCAGCAGCCTGGGACTAGATACGCAGTATTTT
CASSLGLDTQYF
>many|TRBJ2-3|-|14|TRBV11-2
TGTGCCAGCAGCTTAGAGGTGGCAGCCGATACGCAGTATTTT
CASSLEVAADTQYF
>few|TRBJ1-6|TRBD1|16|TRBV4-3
TGCGCCAGCAGCCACGGCGAGGGACAGGGGAATTCACCCCTCCACTTT
CASSHGEGQGNSPLHF
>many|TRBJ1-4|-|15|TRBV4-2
TGTGCCAGCAGCCAAGATGGGGACCTTAATGAAAAACTGTTTTTT
CASSQDGDLNEKLFF
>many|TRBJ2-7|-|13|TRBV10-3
TGTGCCATCAACACCCGGGACAACTACGAGCAGTACTTC
CAINTRDNYEQYF
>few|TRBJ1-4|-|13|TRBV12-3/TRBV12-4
TGTGCCAGCAGTTTCTACCCGGAGGAAAAACTGTTTTTT
CASSFYPEEKLFF
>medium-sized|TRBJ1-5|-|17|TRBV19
TGTGCCAGTAGTATGGGGGCAGGGAGAAGGAGCAATCAGCCCCAGCATTTT
CASSMGAGRRSNQPQHF
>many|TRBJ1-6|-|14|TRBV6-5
TGTGCCAGCAGTGACAGGTTTTATAATTCACCCCTCCACTTT
CASSDRFYNSPLHF
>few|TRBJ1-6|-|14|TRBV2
TGTGCCAGCCATTCGACAGGCAGAAATTCACCCCTCCACTTT
CASHSTGRNSPLHF
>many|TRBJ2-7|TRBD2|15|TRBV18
TGTGCCAGCTCGACAAGCGGGGAACTCTCCTACGAGCAGTACTTC
CASSTSGELSYEQYF
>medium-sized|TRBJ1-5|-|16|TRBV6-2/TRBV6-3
TGTGCCAGCAGTTACTCCTCTGGGGTCGTCGATCAGCCCCAGCATTTT
CASSYSSGVVDQPQHF
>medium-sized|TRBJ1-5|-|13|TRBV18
TGTGCCAGCTCACCCCAGGGGAATCAGCCCCAGCATTTT
CASSPQGNQPQHF
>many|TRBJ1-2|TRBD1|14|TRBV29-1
TGCAGCGCGCTAGGACAGGGCCTCCTTTATGGCTACACCTTC
CSALGQGLLYGYTF
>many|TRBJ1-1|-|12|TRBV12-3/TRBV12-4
TGTGCCAGCGGGATACTGACTCCAGAAGCTTTCTTT
CASGILTPEAFF
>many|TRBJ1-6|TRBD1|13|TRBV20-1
TGCAGTGCAAAGACAGGGGATAATTCACCCCTCCACTTT
CSAKTGDNSPLHF
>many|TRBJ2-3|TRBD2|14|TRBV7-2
TGTGCCAGCAGCTTACTGCGGGGGGAAGATACGCAGTATTTT
CASSLLRGEDTQYF
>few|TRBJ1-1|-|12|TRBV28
TGTGCCAGCAGCCCTCGGGGAACTGAAGCTTTCTTT
CASSPRGTEAFF
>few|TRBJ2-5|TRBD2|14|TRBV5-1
TGCGCCAGCGGAAGGGAGGGCCGCCAAGAGACCCAGTACTTC
CASGREGRQETQYF
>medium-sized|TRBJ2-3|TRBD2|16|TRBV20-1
TGCAGTGCTAGAGATCCCCGCGGGGGGGCCGAAGATACGCAGTATTTT
CSARDPRGGAEDTQYF
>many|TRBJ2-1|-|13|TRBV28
TGTGCCAGCAGTCCGCCAGCATTGAGGGAGCAGTTCTTC
CASSPPALREQFF
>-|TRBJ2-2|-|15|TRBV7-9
TGTGCCAGCGGTAGCGCGGGCGCGAACACCGGGGAGCTGTTTTTT
CASGSAGANTGELFF
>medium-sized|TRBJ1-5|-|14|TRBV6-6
TGTGCCAGCAGTCGGGACACCGGCAATCAGCCCCAGCATTTT
CASSRDTGNQPQHF
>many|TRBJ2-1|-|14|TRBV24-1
TGTGCCACCAAGACTAAGAGCTCCTACAATGAGCAGTTCTTC
CATKTKSSYNEQFF
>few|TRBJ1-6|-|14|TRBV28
TGTGCCAGCAGTTTAAGGTCGGGAAACGCACCCCTCCACTTT
CASSLRSGNAPLHF
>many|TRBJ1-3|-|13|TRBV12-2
TGTGCAAGTGAGGGGACTCCTGGAAACACCATATATTTT
CASEGTPGNTIYF
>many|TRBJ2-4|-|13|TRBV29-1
TGCAGCGGGGGGGAAATAGCCAAAAACATTCAGTACTTC
CSGGEIAKNIQYF
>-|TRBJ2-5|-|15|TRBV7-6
TGTGCCAGCAGCTTAGGGGCGACTACGCCAGAGACCCAGTACTTC
CASSLGATTPETQYF
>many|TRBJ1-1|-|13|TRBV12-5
TGTGCTAGTGGTTTGGGGACAGACACTGAAGCTTTCTTT
CASGLGTDTEAFF
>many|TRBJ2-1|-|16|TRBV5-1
TGCGCCAGCAGCCAGACCGGGGGCAGCTCCTACAATGAGCAGTTCTTC
CASSQTGGSSYNEQFF
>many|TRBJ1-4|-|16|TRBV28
TGTGCCAGCAGTTTGCTAGGGGAGAGGACTAATGAAAAACTGTTTTTT
CASSLLGERTNEKLFF
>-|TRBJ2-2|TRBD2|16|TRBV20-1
TGCAGTGCTAGCCCCTCGGCGGGGGGTAGTACCGGGGAGCTGTTTTTT
CSASPSAGGSTGELFF
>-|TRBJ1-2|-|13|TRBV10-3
TGTGCCATCAGTGACAACAGCGGCTATGGCTACACCTTC
CAISDNSGYGYTF